This TCR beta chain appears in the sequencing data of a study of T cell responses to AZD1222 COVID-19 vaccine. Turning to the study itself: It was second doses at about 4 or about 12 weeks that were pooled. Study-wide points: The donors showed a predominance of white British ancestry and of females, with possible underestimation of clonal diversity. Only a handful of AZD1222 recipients tested seropositive at baseline. Spike-specific TCR breadth and depth rose after two AZD1222 doses.

From germline, CDR1 is GTSNPN and CDR2 SVGIG (reference sequence). V gave up 0 bases and J gave up 2 bases, with 7 bases separating them. This CDR3 contains 13 residues. Generated by immunoSEQ multiplex PCR, the TCRdb table keeps only in-frame clones and is missing some. The table has 85,000 to 110,000 clones, about 90% seen once. About this clone itself: Its antigen is not known.

This clonotype was obtained from an adult in good health. Sequenced here: peripheral blood, sampled on day 0 of AZD1222 vaccination. The V and J genes are TRBV30 and TRBJ1-2, with unresolved D. The CDR3 reads CAWSVSPNYGYTF. The CDR3 DNA is TGTGCCTGGAGTGTTTCACCGAACTATGGCTACACCTTC.